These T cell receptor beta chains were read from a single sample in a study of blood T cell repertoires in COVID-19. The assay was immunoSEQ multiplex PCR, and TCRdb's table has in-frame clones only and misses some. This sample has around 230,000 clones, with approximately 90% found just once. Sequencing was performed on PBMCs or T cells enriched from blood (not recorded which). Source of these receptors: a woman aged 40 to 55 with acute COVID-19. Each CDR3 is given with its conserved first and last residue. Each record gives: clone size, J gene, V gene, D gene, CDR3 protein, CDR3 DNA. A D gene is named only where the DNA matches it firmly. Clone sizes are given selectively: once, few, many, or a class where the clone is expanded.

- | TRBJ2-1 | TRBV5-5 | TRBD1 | CASSSGTGPHEQFF | TGTGCCAGCAGCTCCGGGACAGGGCCCCATGAGCAGTTCTTC
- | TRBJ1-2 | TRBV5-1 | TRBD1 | CASSTGQSIFNYGYTF | TGCGCCAGCAGCACGGGACAGAGCATCTTTAACTATGGCTACACCTTC
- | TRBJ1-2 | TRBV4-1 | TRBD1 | CASSSGQEVYGYTF | TGCGCCAGCAGCTCAGGACAGGAAGTCTATGGCTACACCTTC
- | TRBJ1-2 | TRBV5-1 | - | CASSLDSSGGYTF | TGCGCCAGCAGCTTGGATTCGAGTGGTGGCTACACCTTC
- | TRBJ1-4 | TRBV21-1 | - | CASSRDMTTNEKLFF | TGTGCCAGCAGCAGAGACATGACAACTAATGAAAAACTGTTTTTT
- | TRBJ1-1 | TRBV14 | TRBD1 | CASALDRPNTEAFF | TGTGCCAGCGCCCTGGACAGGCCAAACACTGAAGCTTTCTTT
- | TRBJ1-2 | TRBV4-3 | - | CASSQDPSNYGYTF | TGCGCCAGCAGCCAAGATCCATCCAACTATGGCTACACCTTC
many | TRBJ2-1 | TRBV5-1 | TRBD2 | CASSLNSGAYNEQFF | TGCGCCAGCAGCTTGAATAGCGGGGCCTACAATGAGCAGTTCTTC
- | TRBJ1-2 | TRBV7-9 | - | CASIPPQGYGYTF | TGTGCCAGCATCCCCCCCCAGGGCTATGGCTACACCTTC
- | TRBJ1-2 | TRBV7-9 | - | CASSLTSGNGYTF | TGTGCCAGCAGCCTTACTTCGGGGAATGGCTACACCTTC
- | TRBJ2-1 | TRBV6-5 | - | CASSRLNEQFF | TGTGCCAGCAGTCGTTTGAATGAGCAGTTCTTC
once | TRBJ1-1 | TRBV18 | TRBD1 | CASSLGQGGTEAFF | TGTGCCAGCTCATTAGGACAGGGCGGCACTGAAGCTTTCTTT
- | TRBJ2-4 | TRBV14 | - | CASSPHREGKNIQYF | TGTGCCAGCAGCCCTCACAGGGAGGGCAAAAACATTCAGTACTTC
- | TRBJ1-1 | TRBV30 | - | CAWSAGKAFF | TGTGCCTGGAGTGCGGGGAAAGCTTTCTTT
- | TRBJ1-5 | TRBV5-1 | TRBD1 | CASSSTGSTGQPQHF | TGCGCCAGCAGCTCGACAGGGAGTACCGGTCAGCCCCAGCATTTT
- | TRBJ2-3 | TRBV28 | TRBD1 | CASKTAAGGTDTQYF | TGTGCCAGCAAGACGGCGGCAGGGGGTACAGATACGCAGTATTTT
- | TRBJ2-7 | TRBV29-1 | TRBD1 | CSVSTGVLYEQYF | TGCAGCGTATCGACAGGGGTACTTTACGAGCAGTACTTC
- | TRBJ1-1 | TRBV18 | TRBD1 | CASSPLGQGNTEAFF | TGTGCCAGCTCCCCCCTGGGACAGGGGAACACTGAAGCTTTCTTT
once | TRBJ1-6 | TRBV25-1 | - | CASSELAGANSPLHF | TGTGCCAGCAGTGAGTTAGCGGGGGCTAATTCACCCCTCCACTTT
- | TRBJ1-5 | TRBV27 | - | CASSLGGGRQPQHF | TGTGCCAGCAGTTTAGGGGGGGGCCGTCAGCCCCAGCATTTT
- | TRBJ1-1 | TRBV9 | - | CASRGRGRDTEAFF | TGTGCCAGCAGGGGAAGGGGGAGGGACACTGAAGCTTTCTTT
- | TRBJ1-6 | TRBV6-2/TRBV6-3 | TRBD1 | CASSYSNRQGHSPLHF | TGTGCCAGCAGTTACTCGAACCGACAGGGTCATTCACCCCTCCACTTT
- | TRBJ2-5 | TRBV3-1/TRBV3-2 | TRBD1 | CASSHRGTSQETQYF | TGTGCCAGCAGTCACAGGGGTACCTCTCAAGAGACCCAGTACTTC
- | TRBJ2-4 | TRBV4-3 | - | CASSQDTKNIQYF | TGCGCCAGCAGCCAAGATACCAAAAACATTCAGTACTTC
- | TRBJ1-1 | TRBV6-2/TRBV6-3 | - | CASSYRVMWTSHDPAFF | TGTGCCAGCAGTTACCGGGTGATGTGGACATCACATGATCCAGCTTTCTTT
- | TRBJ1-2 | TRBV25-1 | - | CASSEPFGYTF | TGTGCCAGCAGTGAACCCTTCGGCTACACCTTC